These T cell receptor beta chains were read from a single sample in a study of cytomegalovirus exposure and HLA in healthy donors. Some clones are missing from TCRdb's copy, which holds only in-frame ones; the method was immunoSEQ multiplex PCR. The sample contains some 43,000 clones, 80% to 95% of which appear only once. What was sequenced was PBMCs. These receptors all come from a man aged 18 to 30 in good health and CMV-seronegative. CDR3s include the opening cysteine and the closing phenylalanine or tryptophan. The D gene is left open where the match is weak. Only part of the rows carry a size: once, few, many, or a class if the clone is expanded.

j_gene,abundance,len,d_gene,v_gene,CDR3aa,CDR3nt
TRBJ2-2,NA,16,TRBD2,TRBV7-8,CASSLAAGGPTGELFF,TGTGCCAGCAGCTTAGCGGCGGGGGGCCCTACCGGGGAGCTGTTTTTT
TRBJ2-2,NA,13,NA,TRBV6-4,CASSVQNTGELFF,TGTGCCAGCAGTGTACAGAACACCGGGGAGCTGTTTTTT
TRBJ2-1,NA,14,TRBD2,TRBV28,CASAGTSALNEQFF,TGTGCCAGCGCCGGGACTAGCGCCCTTAATGAGCAGTTCTTC
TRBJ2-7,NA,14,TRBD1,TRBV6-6,CASSYSGTAIEQYF,TGTGCCAGCAGTTACTCCGGGACAGCTATCGAGCAGTACTTC
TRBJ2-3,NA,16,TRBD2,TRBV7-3,CASSKTSGTSTDTQYF,TGTGCCAGCAGCAAGACTAGCGGAACTAGCACAGATACGCAGTATTTT
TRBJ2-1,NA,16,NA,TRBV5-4,CASSFFTGGSYNEQFF,TGTGCCAGCAGCTTTTTTACCGGGGGCTCCTACAATGAGCAGTTCTTC
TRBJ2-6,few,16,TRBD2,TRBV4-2,CASSPTSSSGANVLTF,TGTGCCAGCAGCCCGACTAGCAGCTCTGGGGCCAACGTCCTGACTTTC
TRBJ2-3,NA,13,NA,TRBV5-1,CASSGTSTDTQYF,TGCGCCAGCAGCGGGACTAGCACAGATACGCAGTATTTT
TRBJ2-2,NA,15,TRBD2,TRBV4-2,CASSLTTSATGELFF,TGTGCCAGCAGCCTGACGACTAGCGCAACCGGGGAGCTGTTTTTT
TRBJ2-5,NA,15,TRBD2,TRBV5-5,CASSFLAGVGETQYF,TGTGCCAGCAGCTTTCTAGCGGGGGTCGGAGAGACCCAGTACTTC
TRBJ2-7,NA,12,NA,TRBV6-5,CASSYSGREQYF,TGTGCCAGCAGTTACTCGGGCCGTGAGCAGTACTTC
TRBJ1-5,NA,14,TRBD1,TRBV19,CASSVDRNNQPQHF,TGTGCCAGTAGTGTGGACAGGAACAATCAGCCCCAGCATTTT
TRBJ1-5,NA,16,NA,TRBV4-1,CASSQEVSYSNQPQHF,TGCGCCAGCAGCCAAGAGGTGAGTTACAGCAATCAGCCCCAGCATTTT
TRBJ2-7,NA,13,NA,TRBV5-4,CASSLGTPYEQYF,TGTGCCAGCAGCTTGGGTACACCCTACGAGCAGTACTTC
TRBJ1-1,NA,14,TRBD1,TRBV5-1,CASSTGTANTEAFF,TGCGCCAGCAGCACCGGGACAGCCAACACTGAAGCTTTCTTT
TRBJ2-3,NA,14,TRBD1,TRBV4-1,CASSLGQITDTQYF,TGCGCCAGCAGCCTGGGACAGATCACAGATACGCAGTATTTT
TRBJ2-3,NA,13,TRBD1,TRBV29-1,CSTRTGGTDTQYF,TGCAGCACCCGGACAGGGGGCACAGATACGCAGTATTTT
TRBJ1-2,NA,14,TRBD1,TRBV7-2,CASTQGGQNYGYTF,TGTGCCAGCACCCAGGGGGGCCAGAACTATGGCTACACCTTC
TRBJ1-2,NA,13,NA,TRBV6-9,CASSYDFLYGYTF,TGTGCCAGCAGTTACGACTTCCTCTATGGCTACACCTTC
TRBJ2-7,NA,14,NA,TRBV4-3,CASSHGASNREQYF,TGCGCCAGCAGCCATGGAGCTAGCAATCGCGAGCAGTACTTC
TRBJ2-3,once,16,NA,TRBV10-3,CAITPSVTGNADTQYF,TGTGCCATCACTCCTAGCGTGACGGGAAATGCAGATACGCAGTATTTT
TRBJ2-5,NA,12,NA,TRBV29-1,CSVHSGGETQYF,TGCAGCGTTCACTCCGGAGGCGAGACCCAGTACTTC
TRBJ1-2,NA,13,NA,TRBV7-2,CASSFNGRGGYTF,TGTGCCAGCAGCTTCAACGGAAGGGGTGGCTACACCTTC
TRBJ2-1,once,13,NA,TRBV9,CASSIVGGYEQFF,TGTGCCAGCAGCATAGTGGGGGGATATGAGCAGTTCTTC
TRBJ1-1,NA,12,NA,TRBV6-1,CATRTVNTEAFF,TGTGCCACCAGGACAGTGAACACTGAAGCTTTCTTT
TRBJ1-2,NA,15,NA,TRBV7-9,CASSLGEGRGYGYTF,TGTGCCAGCAGCTTAGGGGAAGGGAGAGGCTATGGCTACACCTTC
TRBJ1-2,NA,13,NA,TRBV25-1,CASSAQGPDGYTF,TGTGCCAGCAGTGCACAGGGACCGGATGGCTACACCTTC
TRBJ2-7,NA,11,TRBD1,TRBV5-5,CASSSGQMQYF,TGTGCCAGCAGCTCGGGACAGATGCAGTACTTC
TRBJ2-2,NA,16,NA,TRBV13,CASSPWRGLSTGELFF,TGTGCCAGCAGCCCCTGGAGGGGGCTTAGCACCGGGGAGCTGTTTTTT
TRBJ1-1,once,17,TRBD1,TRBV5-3,CARRRDRGWVLNTEAFF,TGTGCCAGAAGACGAGACAGGGGTTGGGTGTTGAACACTGAAGCTTTCTTT
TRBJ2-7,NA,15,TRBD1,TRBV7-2,CASSSGQGAFDEQYF,TGTGCCAGCAGCTCAGGACAGGGGGCTTTTGACGAGCAGTACTTC
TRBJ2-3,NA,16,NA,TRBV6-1,CASSEGRLESTDTQYF,TGTGCCAGCAGTGAAGGCAGACTCGAAAGCACAGATACGCAGTATTTT
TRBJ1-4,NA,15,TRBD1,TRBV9,CASSARTGGGEKLFF,TGTGCCAGCAGCGCCCGAACAGGGGGGGGTGAAAAACTGTTTTTT
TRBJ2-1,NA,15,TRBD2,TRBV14,CVSGRDLSGKGEQFF,TGTGTCAGCGGCAGGGACCTTAGCGGGAAAGGTGAGCAGTTCTTC
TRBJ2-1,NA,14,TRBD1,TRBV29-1,CSVLDRVLYNEQFF,TGCAGCGTCCTGGACAGGGTCCTCTACAATGAGCAGTTCTTC
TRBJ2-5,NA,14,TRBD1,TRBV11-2,CASIFNRGGETQYF,TGTGCCAGCATCTTCAACAGGGGTGGGGAGACCCAGTACTTC
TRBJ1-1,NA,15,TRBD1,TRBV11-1,CASSRLGQANTEAFF,TGTGCCAGCAGCCGACTGGGACAGGCAAACACTGAAGCTTTCTTT
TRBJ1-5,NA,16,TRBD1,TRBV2,CASSSQGDIGNQPQHF,TGTGCCAGTAGTAGTCAGGGGGATATTGGCAATCAGCCCCAGCATTTT
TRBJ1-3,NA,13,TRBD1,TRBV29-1,CSVYVTGGNTIYF,TGCAGCGTTTACGTGACAGGGGGAAACACCATATATTTT
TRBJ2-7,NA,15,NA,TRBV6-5,CASSYGLRSSYEQYF,TGTGCCAGCAGTTACGGACTCAGGAGCTCCTACGAGCAGTACTTC
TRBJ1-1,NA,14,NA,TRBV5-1,CASSLRSGLAEAFF,TGCGCCAGCAGCTTGAGGTCGGGTCTTGCTGAAGCTTTCTTT
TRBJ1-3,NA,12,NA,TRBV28,CASTFPGNTIYF,TGTGCCAGCACCTTCCCCGGAAACACCATATATTTT
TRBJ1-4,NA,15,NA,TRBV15,CATSRDQTVAEKLFF,TGTGCCACCAGCAGAGATCAAACAGTCGCTGAAAAACTGTTTTTT
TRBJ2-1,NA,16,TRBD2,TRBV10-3,CAISGLAGGPYNEQFF,TGTGCCATCAGTGGGTTGGCGGGAGGGCCCTACAATGAGCAGTTCTTC
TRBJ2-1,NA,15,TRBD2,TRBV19,CASSIDLAGGGRQFF,TGTGCCAGTAGTATAGATCTGGCGGGAGGCGGGCGGCAGTTCTTC
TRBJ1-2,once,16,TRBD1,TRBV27,CASSPGQGTFNYGYTF,TGTGCCAGCAGTCCCGGACAGGGGACTTTTAACTATGGCTACACCTTC
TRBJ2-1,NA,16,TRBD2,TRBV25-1,CASTEGVAGIYNEQFF,TGTGCCAGCACTGAGGGAGTAGCGGGTATCTACAATGAGCAGTTCTTC
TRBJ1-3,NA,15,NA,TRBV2,CASSEGHLSGNTIYF,TGTGCCAGCAGTGAAGGACACCTCTCTGGAAACACCATATATTTT
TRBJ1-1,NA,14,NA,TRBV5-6,CASSAQGENTEAFF,TGTGCCAGCAGCGCACAGGGAGAGAACACTGAAGCTTTCTTT